The 27 T cell receptor beta chains presented below share a single source sample, sequenced in a study of vaccination and CD4 T cells after COVID-19. The treatment here: approximately 10-day PBMC culture with coronavirus spike peptide pools or control peptides (ViraFEST assay). Once obtained from cultured CD4+ T cells, the DNA was sequenced using the Oncomine TCR Beta short-read assay. MiXCR, run by TCRdb on the PCR reads, gives a single entry per CDR3 protein. The sample has some 21,000 distinct CDR3 sequences, roughly 50% seen once. Which antigens these TCRs recognize remains unknown. Sequencing was carried out using CD4+ T cells from blood, cultured in vitro. The source of these receptors is a human donor who had recovered from COVID-19.

This clonotype was seen only a few times. The gene calls are TRBV7-6 and TRBJ1-3; D unresolved. Trimming cost V 1 base and J 0 bases, with 10 bases left between them. The CDR3 is 16 amino acids. Germline CDR1 and CDR2: SGHVS and FNYEAQ. CDR3 residues: CASSLGRPSSGNTIYF. CDR3 bases: TGTGCCAGCAGCTTAGGAAGACCGAGCTCTGGAAACACCATATATTTT. The whole variable domain, remainder taken from reference TRBV7-6 and TRBJ1-3, is GAGVSQSPRYKVTKRGQDVALRCDPISGHVSLYWYRQALGQGPEFLTYFNYEAQQDKSGLPNDRFSAERPEGSISTLTIQRTEQRDSAMYRCASSLGRPSSGNTIYFGEGSWLTVV.

The table lists this clonotype with a few counts. The DNA of the CDR3 is TGTGCCAGTGCTCAGGGAGGGACTGAAGCTTTCTTT. Translating it yields CASAQGGTEAFF. The chain combines TRBV19 with TRBJ1-1; the D gene is possibly TRBD1 (5 bases). The V gene lost 8 bases and the J gene lost 5 bases, with 12 bases spanning the gap. CDR1 and CDR2 from the germline V gene are LNHDA and SQIVND (reference sequence). The CDR3 spans 12 residues.

V is TRBV28 and J is TRBJ2-1, with TRBD2 matching 9 bases. Germline CDR1 is MDHEN and CDR2 is SYDVKM. This CDR3 has 17 residues. V trimming: 5 bases; J trimming: 7 bases; junction bases outside the gene matches: 15. Here the CDR3 DNA reads TGTGCCAGCAGTATAGAACCTAGCGGGAACCTCGGGAATGAGCAGTTCTTC. Its translation: CASSIEPSGNLGNEQFF.

V usage is TRBV20-1 and J usage is TRBJ2-5, with no clear D. The CDR3 has 14 residues. Germline V gives CDR1 DFQATT, CDR2 SNEGSKA (reference sequence). V was clipped by 2 bases and J by 2 bases, with 12 bases between them. This chain's CDR3 is CSARLGMGQETQYF. The DNA for the CDR3 is TGCAGTGCTAGACTTGGGATGGGGCAAGAGACCCAGTACTTC.

This clonotype was found once. The rearrangement uses TRBV7-8 and TRBJ2-7; 11 nucleotides match TRBD2. V shed 0 bases and J 0 bases; nucleotides not matched to a gene: 4. CDR3 length: 17 residues. CDR1 and CDR2 from the germline V gene are SGHVS and FQNEAQ. The CDR3 sequence is CASSLAPGTSGSYEQYF. CDR3 sequence (DNA): TGTGCCAGCAGCTTAGCCCCCGGGACTAGCGGCTCCTACGAGCAGTACTTC.

This clonotype was detected a few times. V gene TRBV7-2 combines with J gene TRBJ1-1; 7 bases map to TRBD1. The CDR3 is 13 residues long. The V and J ends lost 9 bases and 3 bases, in that order; junction bases with no gene match: 7. The germline V gene encodes CDR1 SGHTA and CDR2 FQGNSA. This CDR3 is CASTGARYTEAFF. CDR3 DNA: TGTGCCAGTACAGGGGCGCGGTACACTGAAGCTTTCTTT.

In its sample, this clonotype was seen once. The chain joins TRBV28 to TRBJ1-3; no clear D. Germline V gene sequence: CDR1 MDHEN, CDR2 SYDVKM. This CDR3 has 13 residues. Trimming removed 3 bases at V and 7 bases at J, with 10 bases between. CDR3 sequence: CASSFPERNTIYF. The CDR3 DNA reads TGTGCCAGCAGTTTCCCTGAACGGAACACCATATATTTT. Looking up the rest from reference TRBV28 and TRBJ1-3 gives the full variable domain: DVKVTQSSRYLVKRTGEKVFLECVQDMDHENMFWYRQDPGLGLRLIYFSYDVKMKEKGDIPEGYSVSREKKERFSLILESASTNQTSMYLCASSFPERNTIYFGEGSWLTVV.

This clonotype has only a few counts. V gene TRBV7-2 combines with J gene TRBJ2-3, with D possibly TRBD2 on 6 matching bases. Germline-derived CDR1 and CDR2 are SGHTA and FQGNSA. V lost 4 bases, J lost 5 bases, and 13 bases lay in between. The CDR3 consists of 14 residues. CDR3 sequence reads: CASSSQAGKDTQYF. In DNA form, the CDR3 reads TGTGCCAGCAGCTCTCAGGCGGGGAAAGATACGCAGTATTTT.

The rearrangement uses TRBV14 and TRBJ1-2; tentative D call: TRBD1 (6 bases). This CDR3 region has 16 residues. V was clipped by 3 bases and J by 3 bases, with 17 bases between them. Germline V gene data show CDR1 as SGHDN and CDR2 as FVKESK. The CDR3 DNA reads as TGTGCCAGCAGCCAGCCCCCCCAGGGGAACGACTATGGCTACACCTTC. Translated, it gives CASSQPPQGNDYGYTF.

This clonotype was seen a few times. J is TRBJ2-2 and V is TRBV28, with 8 bases lining up with TRBD1. After removal of 1 base from V and 6 bases from J, the junction contained 7 bases not matched to a gene. Germline V gives CDR1 MDHEN, CDR2 SYDVKM. This CDR3 has 16 amino acids. CDR3 sequence: CASSLYYRGSAGELFF. The CDR3 DNA is TGTGCCAGCAGTTTATACTACAGGGGGTCGGCCGGGGAGCTGTTTTTT.

The chain links TRBV5-1 to TRBJ1-1, with D possibly TRBD1 on 5 matching bases. Germline assignment: CDR1 SGHRS and CDR2 YFSETQ. V lost 5 bases to trimming and J lost 3 bases, with 17 bases between them. This CDR3 region has 15 residues. In DNA form, the CDR3 reads TGCGCCAGCAGGCCGGACATCCGGAGGGACACTGAAGCTTTCTTT. Protein sequence: CASRPDIRRDTEAFF. Filled out from reference TRBV5-1 and TRBJ1-1, the complete variable domain reads KAGVTQTPRYLIKTRGQQVTLSCSPISGHRSVSWYQQTPGQGLQFLFEYFSETQRNKGNFPGRFSGRQFSNSRSEMNVSTLELGDSALYLCASRPDIRRDTEAFFGQGTRLTVV.

The J gene is TRBJ1-5, the V gene TRBV19; 9 nucleotides match TRBD1. Looked up from germline, CDR1 is LNHDA and CDR2 is SQIVND (reference sequence). V shed 4 bases, J shed 6 bases, and the junction held 10 bases outside the gene matches. This CDR3 has 16 amino acids. The CDR3: CASSTTGTGIFQPQHF. The CDR3 DNA is TGTGCCAGTAGTACCACTGGGACAGGGATTTTTCAGCCCCAGCATTTT.

This clonotype occurred a few times. This chain connects TRBV28 to TRBJ1-2; D is perhaps TRBD1 (5 bases). The CDR3 totals 14 residues. Trimming removed 2 bases at V and 8 bases at J, with 15 bases between. Germline CDR1 MDHEN, CDR2 SYDVKM. CDR3 amino acids: CASSLTGSSRGYTF. The CDR3 DNA sequence: TGTGCCAGCAGTTTAACAGGCTCATCTCGGGGCTACACCTTC.

The chain joins TRBV6-1 to TRBJ1-1; 10 nucleotides line up with TRBD1. Unmatched junction bases numbered 8, after V lost 6 bases and J lost 1 base. Germline lookup yields CDR1 MNHNS and CDR2 SASEGT. This CDR3 is built from 16 residues. CDR3 loop: CASSVGQGNANTEAFF. The DNA for the CDR3 is TGTGCCAGCAGCGTGGGACAGGGGAATGCGAACACTGAAGCTTTCTTT.

The J gene is TRBJ2-3, the V gene TRBV20-1, with TRBD1 identical over 8 bases. CDR3 length: 14 amino acids. Per germline, CDR1 DFQATT and CDR2 SNEGSKA (reference sequence). J was trimmed by 8 bases and V by 1 base; bases with no gene match: 8. Here the CDR3 reads CSARVLQGASTQYF. The CDR3 region has the DNA TGCAGTGCTAGAGTTCTGCAGGGGGCAAGTACGCAGTATTTT.

The rearrangement joins TRBV28 to TRBJ2-3, with a possible D match to TRBD2 (7 bases). The CDR3 totals 14 residues. V lost 6 bases and J lost 5, with 15 bases in between. CDR1 is MDHEN, CDR2 SYDVKM, per germline. The CDR3 sequence: CASRGAGDVDTQYF. For the CDR3, the DNA is TGTGCCAGCAGGGGGGCGGGAGACGTAGATACGCAGTATTTT. The whole variable domain, remainder taken from reference TRBV28 and TRBJ2-3, is DVKVTQSSRYLVKRTGEKVFLECVQDMDHENMFWYRQDPGLGLRLIYFSYDVKMKEKGDIPEGYSVSREKKERFSLILESASTNQTSMYLCASRGAGDVDTQYFGPGTRLTVL.

This clonotype was counted a few times. The V and J genes are TRBV30 and TRBJ1-6, with 8 bases matching TRBD1. The J segment lost 8 bases and the V segment lost 0 bases, leaving 0 bases of the junction unmatched. This CDR3 has 13 residues. Germline V gene lookup returns CDR1 GTSNPN and CDR2 SVGIG (reference sequence). CDR3 DNA sequence: TGTGCCTGGAGTGTACAGGGGGATTCACCCCTCCACTTT. Its translation: CAWSVQGDSPLHF.

The chain is built from TRBV2 and TRBJ1-6, with TRBD1 matching over 7 bases. The CDR3 loop spans 14 amino acids. CDR1 is SNHLY and CDR2 is FYNNEI in the germline V gene. The ends lost 6 bases at V and 8 bases at J; junction bases unmatched: 7. The CDR3 loop reads CASRSDRDDSPLHF. For the CDR3, the DNA is TGTGCCAGCAGATCAGACAGGGATGATTCACCCCTCCACTTT.

The chain employs TRBV20-1 and TRBJ1-2; possible D gene TRBD1, 5 bases. CDR1 and CDR2 from the germline V gene are DFQATT and SNEGSKA (reference sequence). The CDR3 extends over 12 amino acids. The CDR3 DNA sequence: TGCAGCAACACCGGGACGGTCTATGGCTACACCTTC. Translating it yields CSNTGTVYGYTF.

The V gene is TRBV9, the J gene TRBJ1-6, with D unresolved. V was shortened by 1 base and J by 5 bases, with 7 bases between the two germline ends. Germline-derived CDR1 and CDR2 are SGDLS and YYNGEE. CDR3 size: 14 residues. The CDR3 region has the DNA TGTGCCAGCAGCGTATCCGGGGATAATTCACCCCTCCACTTT. Translating it yields CASSVSGDNSPLHF.

The table lists this clonotype with a few counts. The chain couples TRBV6-5 to TRBJ2-5; possible D gene TRBD1, 5 bases. V was clipped by 2 bases and J by 2 bases, with 9 bases between them. CDR3 length: 14 amino acids. From germline, CDR1 is MNHEY and CDR2 SVGAGI. The CDR3 sequence: CASSYTRAQETQYF. CDR3 coding DNA: TGTGCCAGCAGTTACACCAGGGCGCAAGAGACCCAGTACTTC.

The chain combines TRBV2 with TRBJ2-2; tentative D call: TRBD2 (6 bases). V lost 7 bases to trimming and J lost 8 bases, with 14 bases between them. CDR3 length equals 13 residues. Germline CDR1 reads SNHLY; CDR2 reads FYNNEI. This CDR3 is CASKGRELGELFF. The DNA of the CDR3 is TGTGCCAGCAAGGGACGGGAGTTAGGGGAGCTGTTTTTT.

This clonotype was counted between two and nine times. This sequence joins TRBV11-2 and TRBJ2-1; 8 bases fit TRBD2. Germline V gives CDR1 SGHAT, CDR2 FQNNGV. The CDR3 length is 15 residues. V trimming: 1 base; J trimming: 4 bases; junction bases outside the gene matches: 3. CDR3 sequence reads: CASSLVAGSYNEQFF. The CDR3 region has the DNA TGTGCCAGCAGCTTAGTAGCGGGGAGTTACAATGAGCAGTTCTTC.

V gene TRBV6-1 combines with J gene TRBJ2-4, with TRBD2 identical over 7 bases. The CDR3 is made up of 17 amino acids. The V gene end was trimmed by 6 bases and the J gene end by 6 bases; junction bases not matched to a gene: 17. CDR1 and CDR2 (germline): MNHNS, SASEGT. Here the CDR3 DNA reads TGTGCCAGCAGCCCGGAGCGGGATGCCCGGACTCGAAACATTCAGTACTTC. This encodes CASSPERDARTRNIQYF.

This chain connects TRBV10-3 to TRBJ1-4; no clear D gene. CDR3 size: 13 residues. Per the germline V gene, CDR1 is ENHRY and CDR2 is SYGVKD. V was clipped by 8 bases and J by 6 bases, with 13 bases between them. The CDR3 sequence is CAISGQNDEKLFF. As DNA, the CDR3 is TGTGCCATCTCGGGCCAGAATGATGAAAAACTGTTTTTT.

This chain connects TRBV10-3 to TRBJ2-7; TRBD1 agrees at 9 bases. Trimming removed 7 bases from V and 5 bases from J; junction bases left unmatched: 6. CDR3 length: 13 residues. The V gene's germline CDR1 is ENHRY and CDR2 SYGVKD. The CDR3 sequence: CAIKGRDRDEQYF. The CDR3 DNA follows: TGTGCCATCAAAGGGCGGGACAGGGACGAGCAGTACTTC.

The sample holds a few counts of this clonotype. The genes are TRBV7-9 and TRBJ1-2; D perhaps matches TRBD1 (6 bases). Per the germline V gene, CDR1 is SEHNR and CDR2 is FQNEAQ (reference sequence). The CDR3 sequence is 14 residues long. Trimming took off 5 bases at V and 5 bases at J, with 15 bases between the two ends. The CDR3 coding sequence is TGTGCCAGCAGCCAACAGGGTTGGGTTTATGGCTACACCTTC. Translating gives CASSQQGWVYGYTF.